One and the same sample provided the 6 T cell receptor beta chains below, sequenced in a study of T-cell reconstitution after alpha-beta-depleted transplantation in children. Unique molecular identifiers featured in how the TCRbeta library was prepared. TCRdb used MiXCR to reprocess the PCR reads, holding one entry per CDR3 protein. The data contain some 600,000 distinct CDR3 sequences, about 15% of them seen just once; the ten biggest clones take up around 0.96%. The material sequenced was PBMCs from the stem cell graft donor, taken from the stem cell graft. These receptors were taken from a human donor who donated a stem cell graft to a child with acute myeloid leukemia.

This clonotype was seen a handful of times. The chain combines TRBV4-1 with TRBJ1-1; D may be TRBD1 (5 bases). The germline V gene encodes CDR1 MGHRA and CDR2 YSYEKL. V was trimmed by 4 bases and J by 0 bases, leaving 15 bases between them. The CDR3 sequence is 16 residues long. CDR3 sequence reads: CASSLSGGWMNTEAFF. Here the CDR3 DNA reads TGCGCCAGCAGCCTAAGCGGGGGGTGGATGAACACTGAAGCTTTCTTT.

The V call is TRBV10-3, the J call TRBJ2-5; D may be TRBD1 (6 bases). Germline V CDR1 and CDR2: ENHRY, SYGVKD. The CDR3 extends over 16 amino acids. V shed 8 bases and J shed 2 bases, with 21 bases lying between them. CDR3 coding DNA: TGTGCCATCGGGTCCGGACTCCGGACAGAACAAGAGACCCAGTACTTC. It translates to CAIGSGLRTEQETQYF.

This clonotype was seen at least ten times. This sequence joins TRBV27 and TRBJ1-3; D unclear. The CDR3 has 13 residues. Trimming pared 5 bases from V and 3 bases from J, leaving 8 bases between. Looked up from germline, CDR1 is MNHEY and CDR2 is SMNVEV (reference sequence). The CDR3 DNA follows: TGTGCCAGCAGTGCATTCTATGGAAACACCATATATTTT. Its protein product is CASSAFYGNTIYF.

This clonotype was recorded at least ten times. The rearrangement joins TRBV7-2 to TRBJ2-7, with a tentative D call TRBD2 (5 bases). Trimming cost V 3 bases and J 7 bases, with 19 bases left between them. Germline assignment: CDR1 SGHTA and CDR2 FQGNSA. This CDR3 comprises 15 residues. The DNA for the CDR3 is TGTGCCAGCAGCTTTAAAGCGGACTCTTCTCAAGAGCAGTACTTC. Translated, it gives CASSFKADSSQEQYF. Using reference TRBV7-2 and TRBJ2-7 for the parts outside the CDR3, the full variable domain is GAGVSQSPSNKVTEKGKDVELRCDPISGHTALYWYRQSLGQGLEFLIYFQGNSAPDKSGLPSDRFSAERTGGSVSTLTIQRTQQEDSAVYLCASSFKADSSQEQYFGPGTRLTVT.

On this clonotype: This could be a read error, since a much larger clone is one nucleotide away. V usage is TRBV5-5 and J usage is TRBJ2-5; TRBD1 matches at 8 bases. The CDR3 runs to 15 residues. V shed 3 bases and J 9 bases; nucleotides not matched to a gene: 13. Per the germline V gene, CDR1 is SGHKS and CDR2 is YYEKEE (reference sequence). DNA of the CDR3: TGTGCCAGCAGCTCGGTCCAGGGGGCTTTTGAGTCCCAGTACTTC. This sequence encodes CASSSVQGAFESQYF.

The chain uses TRBV7-9 and TRBJ1-2, with 10 bases matching TRBD1. Looked up from germline, CDR1 is SEHNR and CDR2 is FQNEAQ (reference sequence). The CDR3 contains 14 residues. J gave up 8 bases and V 5 bases, and 8 bases lay outside the gene matches. CDR3 region: CASSPLGTGEGYTF. The CDR3 coding sequence is TGTGCCAGCAGCCCACTTGGGACAGGGGAAGGCTACACCTTC. Full variable domain (outside the CDR3, taken from reference TRBV7-9 and TRBJ1-2): DTGVSQNPRHKITKRGQNVTFRCDPISEHNRLYWYRQTLGQGPEFLTYFQNEAQLEKSRLLSDRFSAERPKGSFSTLEIQRTEQGDSAMYLCASSPLGTGEGYTFGSGTRLTVV.